Detailed here is one TCR beta chain. Its cognate antigen is unknown. This sample was taken from a study of identifying expanded T cells in peripheral blood. CDR3 length: 17 residues. CDR1 LNHDA and CDR2 SQIVND come from the germline V gene (reference sequence). Losses at the gene ends were 5 bases for V and 7 bases for J; bases not matched to a gene: 17. Libraries were prepared by immunoSEQ multiplex PCR; TCRdb keeps only in-frame clonotypes and omits some of them. The repertoire holds fewer than 85,000 clones, with approximately 84% as singletons. Study conclusions and caveats: Clone count variance between approximately two-week samples rose with total template count. Over approximately two and four weeks, about 17 and 20 clones changed, versus approximately 1.1 between replicates.

The chain uses TRBV19 and TRBJ1-2; TRBD1 matches at 9 bases. This sequence originates from a person between 18 and 75 years old in good health. The material sequenced was blood. CDR3 nucleotides: TGTGCCAGTAGTCTCGGGGGGGCACAGGGGGCGCGGAGTGGCTACACCTTC. It is translated as CASSLGGAQGARSGYTF.